Below, 21 T cell receptor beta chains from the same sample are listed, as sequenced in a study of early T cells in non-severe SARS-CoV-2 infection. In TCRdb, the 5' RACE reads were re-called with MiXCR into one record per CDR3 protein. The sample lists some 60,000 distinct CDR3 sequences, 10% to 15% seen once, with 2.9% in the top ten. Sequenced: whole blood. These receptors originate from an adult who was a healthcare worker with PCR-confirmed SARS-CoV-2 infection or an uninfected control (not recorded which).

This clonotype came up many times. J is TRBJ2-1 and V is TRBV24-1; 7 bases map to TRBD1. This CDR3 is built from 14 residues. V gave up 3 bases and J gave up 9 bases; unmatched junction bases: 7. Per the germline V gene, CDR1 is KGHDR and CDR2 is SFDVKD. The DNA of the CDR3 is TGTGCCACCAGTGATACTACAGGGGCTGGTGAGCAGTTCTTC. Encoded protein: CATSDTTGAGEQFF.

The table lists this clonotype with many counts. The chain combines TRBV29-1 with TRBJ1-1, with no clear D. The CDR3 is made up of 12 amino acids. The germline V gene has CDR1 SQVTM and CDR2 ANQGSEA. The V end lost 4 bases, the J end lost 2 bases, and 8 bases lay between the germline ends. The DNA for the CDR3 is TGCAGCGTTGTGGGCAGAAACACTGAAGCTTTCTTT. Encoded protein: CSVVGRNTEAFF.

This clonotype was seen many times. The chain uses TRBV11-2 and TRBJ1-1; D is unclear. The CDR3 covers 13 residues. Germline V gene data show CDR1 as SGHAT and CDR2 as FQNNGV. Deletions cut 5 bases from V and 4 bases from J, with 11 bases between. In nucleotides, the CDR3 is TGTGCCAGCAGCCCCCTGATTGGCACTGAAGCTTTCTTT. Amino acid sequence: CASSPLIGTEAFF.

The chain has TRBV18 and TRBJ2-7; TRBD1 aligns across 9 bases. The V gene end was trimmed by 1 base and the J gene end by 0 bases; junction bases not matched to a gene: 7. CDR3 length equals 17 residues. Germline CDR1 is KGHSH and CDR2 is LQKENI. The CDR3 reads CASSPLALTGGSYEQYF. As DNA, the CDR3 is TGTGCCAGCTCACCACTAGCTCTGACAGGGGGCTCCTACGAGCAGTACTTC.

Many counts were recorded for this clonotype. The chain employs TRBV28 and TRBJ1-2, with 7 positions matching TRBD1. CDR3 length: 10 residues. V was pared by 10 bases and J by 12 bases, with 8 bases of the junction left unmatched. Germline CDR1 is MDHEN and CDR2 is SYDVKM. The chain's CDR3 is CATRDSSDTF. The CDR3 DNA follows: TGTGCCACTAGGGACAGTTCGGACACCTTC.

This clonotype has a count of ten or more. This chain uses TRBV29-1 with TRBJ2-5, with D perhaps TRBD1 (6 bases). The CDR3 spans 12 residues. Trimming removed 4 bases at V and 3 bases at J, with 9 bases between. Germline values: CDR1 SQVTM, CDR2 ANQGSEA. The CDR3 region is CSVVPGEETQYF. The CDR3 DNA follows: TGCAGCGTTGTGCCAGGGGAAGAGACCCAGTACTTC.

In this sample, this clonotype turned up many times. CDR3: CASSPRDRGVETQYF. For the CDR3, the DNA is TGTGCCAGCAGCCCCCGGGACAGGGGAGTGGAGACCCAGTACTTC. The genes are TRBV3-1 and TRBJ2-5; 10 nucleotides match TRBD1. There are 15 residues in the CDR3. Germline V gives CDR1 LGHDT, CDR2 YNNKEL (reference sequence). Losses at the gene ends were 4 bases for V and 5 bases for J; bases not matched to a gene: 7.

This clonotype appeared many times. The rearrangement links TRBV30 to TRBJ1-5, with a tentative D call TRBD1 (6 bases). CDR1 and CDR2 (germline): GTSNPN, SVGIG (reference sequence). The CDR3 runs 13 residues. The ends were cut back, 2 bases at V and 4 bases at J, with 9 bases in the middle. The CDR3 nucleotides read TGTGCCTGGAGTCCACAGGGAAATCAGCCCCAGCATTTT. This encodes CAWSPQGNQPQHF.

This clonotype was counted a few times. The chain combines TRBV5-4 with TRBJ2-1; 7 bases are shared with TRBD2. Per germline, CDR1 SGHNT and CDR2 YYREEE (reference sequence). The V segment lost 4 bases and the J segment 1 base; nucleotides outside the gene matches: 8. This CDR3 is built from 16 residues. The CDR3 coding sequence is TGTGCCAGCAGCGGGGGGGACTACCGTTCCTACAATGAGCAGTTCTTC. Amino acid sequence: CASSGGDYRSYNEQFF. Full variable domain (missing parts from reference TRBV5-4 and TRBJ2-1): ETGVTQSPTHLIKTRGQQVTLRCSSQSGHNTVSWYQQALGQGPQFIFQYYREEENGRGNFPPRFSGLQFPNYSSELNVNALELDDSALYLCASSGGDYRSYNEQFFGPGTRLTVL.

Many counts were recorded for this clonotype. This chain uses TRBV7-9 with TRBJ1-3; D gene unclear. The CDR3 length is 15 residues. Trimming stripped 5 bases from V and 0 bases from J, with 11 bases between. Germline V gives CDR1 SEHNR, CDR2 FQNEAQ (reference sequence). The CDR3 reads CASSLEVLSGNTIYF. In DNA, the CDR3 is TGTGCCAGCAGCCTAGAGGTCCTCTCTGGAAACACCATATATTTT.

The chain links TRBV20-1 to TRBJ1-1, with a possible D match to TRBD1 (6 bases). The CDR3 has 14 amino acids. The V gene lost 6 bases and the J gene lost 2 bases, with 16 bases spanning the gap. Germline loops: CDR1 DFQATT, CDR2 SNEGSKA (reference sequence). The CDR3 coding sequence is TGCAGTGCGCCTAGGGGGGTGATAAACACTGAAGCTTTCTTT. This gives the protein CSAPRGVINTEAFF.

There are many counts of this clonotype. V gene TRBV6-4 combines with J gene TRBJ2-2, with TRBD1 matching 7 bases. Germline-derived CDR1 and CDR2 are MRHNA and SNTAGT. The V segment lost 4 bases and the J segment 7 bases; nucleotides outside the gene matches: 3. The CDR3 covers 13 residues. CDR3 in DNA: TGTGCCAGCAGTGCTACAGGGGTCGGGGAGCTGTTTTTT. Translated, it gives CASSATGVGELFF.

V usage is TRBV4-1 and J usage is TRBJ1-1, with 9 nucleotides matching TRBD1. Trimming took 3 bases from V and 6 from J; bases not matched to a gene: 11. This CDR3 is 16 amino acids long. Germline loops: CDR1 MGHRA, CDR2 YSYEKL. As DNA, the CDR3 is TGCGCCAGCAGCCAGGCTACCGGGACAGGGAGGCCTGAAGCTTTCTTT. It is translated as CASSQATGTGRPEAFF.

The table lists this clonotype with many counts. V is TRBV29-1 and J is TRBJ2-7; 7 bases agree with TRBD1. The CDR3 runs 12 residues. V trimming: 6 bases; J trimming: 4 bases; junction bases outside the gene matches: 6. Germline lookup yields CDR1 SQVTM and CDR2 ANQGSEA. This CDR3 reads CSVNRGNYEQYF. The DNA of the CDR3 is TGCAGCGTCAACAGGGGAAATTACGAGCAGTACTTC.

This clonotype has a count of ten or more. V gene TRBV20-1 combines with J gene TRBJ2-1, with D unclear. Germline loops: CDR1 DFQATT, CDR2 SNEGSKA (reference sequence). The CDR3 loop spans 19 amino acids. V was cut by 5 bases and J by 7 bases, with 33 bases left in between. The CDR3 bases are TGCAGTGCTCTCCGTGACGGGTCGCCTTTCCCAGCTTTAAATAATGAGCAGTTCTTC. This codes for CSALRDGSPFPALNNEQFF.

This clonotype was seen ten or more times. The rearrangement uses TRBV7-9 and TRBJ2-7; D is perhaps TRBD1 (6 bases). This CDR3 spans 15 amino acids. With 1 base removed from V and 4 bases from J, the gap between germline ends came to 14 bases. Germline V CDR1 and CDR2: SEHNR, FQNEAQ (reference sequence). CDR3 sequence (DNA): TGTGCCAGCAGCTTAGGGCAGGGGAAAATATACGAGCAGTACTTC. Translated: CASSLGQGKIYEQYF.

V gene TRBV24-1 combines with J gene TRBJ2-1; TRBD1 aligns across 7 bases. The CDR3 has 13 amino acids. In germline, CDR1 is KGHDR, CDR2 SFDVKD. Losses at the gene ends were 7 bases for V and 9 bases for J; bases not matched to a gene: 8. The CDR3 spells CATSRDRDGEQFF. Written as DNA, the CDR3 is TGTGCCACCAGCCGTGACAGGGACGGTGAGCAGTTCTTC.

The chain recombines TRBV7-7 with TRBJ2-2, with D unclear. Per the germline V gene, CDR1 is SSHAT and CDR2 is FNYEAQ (reference sequence). The CDR3 extends over 13 amino acids. The DNA for the CDR3 is TGTGCTCGTCCGCTCCGGAACACCGGGGAGCTGTTTTTT. Its translation: CARPLRNTGELFF. The full variable domain, completed using reference TRBV7-7 and TRBJ2-2, is GAGVSQSPRYKVTKRGQDVTLRCDPISSHATLYWYQQALGQGPEFLTYFNYEAQPDKSGLPSDRFSAERPEGSISTLTIQRTEQRDSAMYRCARPLRNTGELFFGEGSRLTVL.

CDR3 protein: CASSLRDGPDTQYF. The CDR3 coding sequence is TGTGCCAGCAGCCTCAGGGATGGCCCAGATACGCAGTATTTT. V is TRBV9 and J is TRBJ2-3; D perhaps matches TRBD1 (5 bases). V was trimmed by 4 bases and J by 4 bases, leaving 13 bases between them. This CDR3 contains 14 residues. Germline CDR1 and CDR2: SGDLS and YYNGEE. The full variable domain, rest sourced from reference TRBV9 and TRBJ2-3, is DSGVTQTPKHLITATGQRVTLRCSPRSGDLSVYWYQQSLDQGLQFLIQYYNGEERAKGNILERFSAQQFPDLHSELNLSSLELGDSALYFCASSLRDGPDTQYFGPGTRLTVL.

This clonotype appeared a few times. This chain connects TRBV12-3 or TRBV12-4 to TRBJ1-3; the D is unclear. V was pared by 4 bases and J by 2 bases, with 0 bases between. There are 11 residues in the CDR3. The CDR3 reads CASSSGNTIYF. The CDR3 DNA follows: TGTGCCAGCAGTTCTGGAAACACCATATATTTT.

This clonotype was recorded at least ten times. This chain links TRBV5-5 with TRBJ2-7; 7 bases align to TRBD1. CDR3 size: 12 residues. V shed 4 bases, J shed 6 bases, and the junction held 4 bases outside the gene matches. Germline-derived CDR1 and CDR2 are SGHKS and YYEKEE (reference sequence). CDR3 DNA sequence: TGTGCCAGCAGCGTGACAGGGATCGAGCAGTACTTC. Its protein product is CASSVTGIEQYF.